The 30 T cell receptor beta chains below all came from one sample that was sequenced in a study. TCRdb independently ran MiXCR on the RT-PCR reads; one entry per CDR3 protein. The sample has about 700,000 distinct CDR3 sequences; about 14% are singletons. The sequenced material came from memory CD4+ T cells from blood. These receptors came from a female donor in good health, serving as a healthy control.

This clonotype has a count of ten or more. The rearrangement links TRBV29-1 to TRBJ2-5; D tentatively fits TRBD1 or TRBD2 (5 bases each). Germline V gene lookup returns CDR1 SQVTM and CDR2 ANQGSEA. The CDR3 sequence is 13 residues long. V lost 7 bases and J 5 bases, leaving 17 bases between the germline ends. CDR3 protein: CSALLGVQETQYF. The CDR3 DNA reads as TGCAGCGCCCTGCTGGGGGTCCAGGAGACCCAGTACTTC.

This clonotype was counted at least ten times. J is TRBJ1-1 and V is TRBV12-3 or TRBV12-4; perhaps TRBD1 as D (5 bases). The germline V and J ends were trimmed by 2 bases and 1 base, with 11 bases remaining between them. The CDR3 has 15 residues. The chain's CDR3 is CASSLTTAGNTEAFF. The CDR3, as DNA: TGTGCCAGCAGTTTAACGACAGCGGGGAACACTGAAGCTTTCTTT.

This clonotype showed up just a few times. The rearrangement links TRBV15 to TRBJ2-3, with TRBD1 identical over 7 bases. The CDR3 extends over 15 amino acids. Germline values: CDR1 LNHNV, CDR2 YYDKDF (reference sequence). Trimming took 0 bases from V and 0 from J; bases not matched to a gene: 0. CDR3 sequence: CATSREGQSTDTQYF. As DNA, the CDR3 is TGTGCCACCAGCAGAGAGGGACAGAGCACAGATACGCAGTATTTT.

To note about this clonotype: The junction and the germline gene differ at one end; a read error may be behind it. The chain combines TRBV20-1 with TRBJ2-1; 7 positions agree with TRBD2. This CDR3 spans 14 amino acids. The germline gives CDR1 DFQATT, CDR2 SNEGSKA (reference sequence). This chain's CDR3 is CSARGGGSGNVQFF. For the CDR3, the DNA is TGCAGTGCTAGGGGCGGCGGGAGTGGTAATGTGCAGTTCTTC.

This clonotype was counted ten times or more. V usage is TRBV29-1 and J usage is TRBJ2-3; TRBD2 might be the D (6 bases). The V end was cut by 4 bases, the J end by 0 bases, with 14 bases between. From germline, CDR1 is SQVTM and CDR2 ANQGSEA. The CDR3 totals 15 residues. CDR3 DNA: TGCAGCGTTGGATTGGGCGGGATCAGCACAGATACGCAGTATTTT. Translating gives CSVGLGGISTDTQYF.

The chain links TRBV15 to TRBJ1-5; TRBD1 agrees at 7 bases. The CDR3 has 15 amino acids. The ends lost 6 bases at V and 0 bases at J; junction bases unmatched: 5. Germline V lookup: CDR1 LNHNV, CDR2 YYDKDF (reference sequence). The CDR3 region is CATRDRQYSNQPQHF. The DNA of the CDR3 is TGTGCCACCAGGGACAGGCAATATAGCAATCAGCCCCAGCATTTT.

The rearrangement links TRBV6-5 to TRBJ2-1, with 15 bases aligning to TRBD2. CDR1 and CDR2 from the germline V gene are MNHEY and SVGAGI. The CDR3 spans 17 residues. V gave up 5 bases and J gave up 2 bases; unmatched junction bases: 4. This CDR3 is CASSAGLAGGTYNEQFF. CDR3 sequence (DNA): TGTGCCAGCAGTGCCGGACTAGCGGGAGGGACCTACAATGAGCAGTTCTTC.

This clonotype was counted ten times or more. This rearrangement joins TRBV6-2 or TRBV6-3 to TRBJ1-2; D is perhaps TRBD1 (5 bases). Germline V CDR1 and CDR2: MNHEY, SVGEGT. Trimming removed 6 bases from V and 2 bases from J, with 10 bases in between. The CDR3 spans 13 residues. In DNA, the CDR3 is TGTGCCAGCAGCCGCCGGGACAACTATGGCTACACCTTC. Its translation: CASSRRDNYGYTF.

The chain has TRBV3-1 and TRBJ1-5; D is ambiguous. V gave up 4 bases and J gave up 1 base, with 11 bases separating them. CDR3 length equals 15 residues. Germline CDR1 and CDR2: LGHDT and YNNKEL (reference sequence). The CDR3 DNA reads TGTGCCAGCAGCCCCATGGCATCGAGCAATCAGCCCCAGCATTTT. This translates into CASSPMASSNQPQHF. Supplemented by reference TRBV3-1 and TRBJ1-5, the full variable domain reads DTAVSQTPKYLVTQMGNDKSIKCEQNLGHDTMYWYKQDSKKFLKIMFSYNNKELIINETVPNRFSPKSPDKAHLNLHINSLELGDSAVYFCASSPMASSNQPQHFGDGTRLSIL.

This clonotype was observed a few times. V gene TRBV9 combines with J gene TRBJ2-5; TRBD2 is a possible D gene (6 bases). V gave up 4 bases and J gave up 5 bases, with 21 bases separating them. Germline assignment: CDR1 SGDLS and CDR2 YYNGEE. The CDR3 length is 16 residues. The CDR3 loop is CASSTPFAGKGETQYF. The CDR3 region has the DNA TGTGCCAGCAGCACACCCTTTGCGGGAAAGGGTGAGACCCAGTACTTC. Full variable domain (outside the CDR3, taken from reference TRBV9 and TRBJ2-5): DSGVTQTPKHLITATGQRVTLRCSPRSGDLSVYWYQQSLDQGLQFLIQYYNGEERAKGNILERFSAQQFPDLHSELNLSSLELGDSALYFCASSTPFAGKGETQYFGPGTRLLVL.

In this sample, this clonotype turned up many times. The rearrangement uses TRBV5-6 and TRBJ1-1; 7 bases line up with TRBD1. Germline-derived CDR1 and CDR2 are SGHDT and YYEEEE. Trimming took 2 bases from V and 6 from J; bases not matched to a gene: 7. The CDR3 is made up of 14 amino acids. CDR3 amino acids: CASSFGSGQAEAFF. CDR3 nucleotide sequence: TGTGCCAGCAGCTTCGGATCAGGACAGGCTGAAGCTTTCTTT.

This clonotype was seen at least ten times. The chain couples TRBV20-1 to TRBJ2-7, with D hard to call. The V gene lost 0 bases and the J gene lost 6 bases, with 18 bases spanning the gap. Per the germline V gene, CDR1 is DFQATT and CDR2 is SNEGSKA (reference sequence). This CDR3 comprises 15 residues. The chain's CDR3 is CSARDAGTTASEQYF. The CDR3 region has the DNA TGCAGTGCTAGAGATGCCGGTACTACGGCTAGCGAGCAGTACTTC.

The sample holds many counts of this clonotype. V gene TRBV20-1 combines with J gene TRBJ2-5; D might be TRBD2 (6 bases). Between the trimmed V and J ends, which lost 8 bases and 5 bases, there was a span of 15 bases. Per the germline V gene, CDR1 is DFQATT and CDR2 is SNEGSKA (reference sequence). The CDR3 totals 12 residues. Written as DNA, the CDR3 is TGCAGTCCGGGACTTCCTAGCGAGACCCAGTACTTC. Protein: CSPGLPSETQYF.

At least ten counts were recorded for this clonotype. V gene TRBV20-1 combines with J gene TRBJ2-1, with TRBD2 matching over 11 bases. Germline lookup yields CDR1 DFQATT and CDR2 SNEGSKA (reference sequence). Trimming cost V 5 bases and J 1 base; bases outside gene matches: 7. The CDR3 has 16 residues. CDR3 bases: TGCAGTGCTCACCAAGGACTAGCGGGTTCCTACAATGAGCAGTTCTTC. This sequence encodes CSAHQGLAGSYNEQFF.

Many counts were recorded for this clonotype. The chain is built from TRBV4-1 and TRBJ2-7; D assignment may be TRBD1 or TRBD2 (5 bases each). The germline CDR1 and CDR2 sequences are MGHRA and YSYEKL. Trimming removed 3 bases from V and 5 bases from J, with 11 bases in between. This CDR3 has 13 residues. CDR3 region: CASSHQGVDEQYF. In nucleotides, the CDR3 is TGCGCCAGCAGCCACCAGGGAGTCGACGAGCAGTACTTC.

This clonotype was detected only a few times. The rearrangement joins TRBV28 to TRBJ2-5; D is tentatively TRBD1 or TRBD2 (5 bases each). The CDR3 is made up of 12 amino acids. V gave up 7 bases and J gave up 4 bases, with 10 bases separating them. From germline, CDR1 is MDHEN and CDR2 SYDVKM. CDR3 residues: CASTGRGETQYF. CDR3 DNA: TGTGCCAGCACGGGAAGGGGAGAGACCCAGTACTTC.

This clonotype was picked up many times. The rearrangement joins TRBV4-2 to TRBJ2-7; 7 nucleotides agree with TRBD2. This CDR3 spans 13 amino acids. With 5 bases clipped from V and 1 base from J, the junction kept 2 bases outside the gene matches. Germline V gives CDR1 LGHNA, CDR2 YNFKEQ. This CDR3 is CASSGRESYEQYF. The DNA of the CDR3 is TGTGCCAGCAGCGGGCGGGAGTCCTACGAGCAGTACTTC.

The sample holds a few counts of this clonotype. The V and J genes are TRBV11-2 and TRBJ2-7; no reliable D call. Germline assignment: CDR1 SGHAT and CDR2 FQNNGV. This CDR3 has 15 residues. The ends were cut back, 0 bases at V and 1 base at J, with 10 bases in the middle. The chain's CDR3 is CASSLDLAGSYEQYF. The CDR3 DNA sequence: TGTGCCAGCAGCTTAGATCTCGCTGGTTCCTACGAGCAGTACTTC.

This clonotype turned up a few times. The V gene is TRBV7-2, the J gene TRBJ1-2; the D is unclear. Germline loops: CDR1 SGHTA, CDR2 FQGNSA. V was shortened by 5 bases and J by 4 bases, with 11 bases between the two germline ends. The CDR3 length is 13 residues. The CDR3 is CASSESRSYGYTF. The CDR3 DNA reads TGTGCCAGCAGCGAAAGCCGGTCCTATGGCTACACCTTC.

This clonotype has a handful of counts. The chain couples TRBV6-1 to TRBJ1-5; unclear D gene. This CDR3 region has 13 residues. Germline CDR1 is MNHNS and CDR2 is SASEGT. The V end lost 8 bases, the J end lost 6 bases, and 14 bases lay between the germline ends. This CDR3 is CASAQDIFQPQHF. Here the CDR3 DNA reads TGTGCCAGCGCTCAAGATATTTTTCAGCCCCAGCATTTT.

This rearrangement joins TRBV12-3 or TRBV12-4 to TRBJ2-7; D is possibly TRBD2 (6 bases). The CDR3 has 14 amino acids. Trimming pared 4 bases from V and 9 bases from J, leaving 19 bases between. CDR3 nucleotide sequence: TGTGCCAGCAGTTCCACCCGGACTATCCCGGGGCAGTACTTC. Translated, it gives CASSSTRTIPGQYF.

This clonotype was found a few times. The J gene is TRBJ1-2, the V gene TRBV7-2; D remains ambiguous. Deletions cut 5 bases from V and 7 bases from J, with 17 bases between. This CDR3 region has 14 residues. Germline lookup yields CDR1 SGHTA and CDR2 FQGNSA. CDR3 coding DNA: TGTGCCAGCAGCCTCCTAAGGGCATTTGGTGGCTACACCTTC. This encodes CASSLLRAFGGYTF.

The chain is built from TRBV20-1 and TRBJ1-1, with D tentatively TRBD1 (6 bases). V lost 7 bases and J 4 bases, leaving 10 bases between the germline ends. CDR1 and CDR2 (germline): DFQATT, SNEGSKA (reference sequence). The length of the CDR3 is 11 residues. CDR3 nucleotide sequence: TGCAGTGGTACAGGGCCCACTGAAGCTTTCTTT. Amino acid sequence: CSGTGPTEAFF.

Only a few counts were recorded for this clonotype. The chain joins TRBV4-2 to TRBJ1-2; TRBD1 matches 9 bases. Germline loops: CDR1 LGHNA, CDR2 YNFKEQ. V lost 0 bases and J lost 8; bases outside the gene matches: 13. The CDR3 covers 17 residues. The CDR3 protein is CASSQDPDRGRLSGYTF. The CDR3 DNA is TGTGCCAGCAGCCAAGACCCGGACAGGGGAAGGTTGAGCGGCTACACCTTC.

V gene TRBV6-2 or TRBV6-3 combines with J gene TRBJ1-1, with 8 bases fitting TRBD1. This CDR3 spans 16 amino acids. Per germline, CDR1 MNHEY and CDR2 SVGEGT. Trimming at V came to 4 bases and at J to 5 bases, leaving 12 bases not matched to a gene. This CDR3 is CASSSGTGLFGTEAFF. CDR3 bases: TGTGCCAGCAGTTCCGGGACAGGATTATTCGGGACTGAAGCTTTCTTT.

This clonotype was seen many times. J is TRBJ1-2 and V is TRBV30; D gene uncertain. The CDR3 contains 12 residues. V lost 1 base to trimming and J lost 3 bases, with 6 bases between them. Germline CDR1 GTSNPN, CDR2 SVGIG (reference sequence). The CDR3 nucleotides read TGTGCCTGGAGTGGCGGTGACTATGGCTACACCTTC. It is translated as CAWSGGDYGYTF.

CDR3 region: CASSPQAGAYNEQFF. CDR3 DNA sequence: TGCGCCAGCAGCCCCCAGGCGGGGGCCTACAATGAGCAGTTCTTC. The chain recombines TRBV5-1 with TRBJ2-1; 7 bases line up with TRBD2. CDR3 length equals 15 residues. V was pared by 4 bases and J by 2 bases, with 6 bases of the junction left unmatched. The V gene's germline CDR1 is SGHRS and CDR2 YFSETQ.

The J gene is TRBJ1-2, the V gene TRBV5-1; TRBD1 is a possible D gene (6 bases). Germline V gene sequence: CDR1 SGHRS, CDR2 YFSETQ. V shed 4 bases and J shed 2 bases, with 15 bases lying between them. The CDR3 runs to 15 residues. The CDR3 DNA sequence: TGCGCCAGCAGCGCGGACCGGGACACAAACTATGGCTACACCTTC. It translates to CASSADRDTNYGYTF.

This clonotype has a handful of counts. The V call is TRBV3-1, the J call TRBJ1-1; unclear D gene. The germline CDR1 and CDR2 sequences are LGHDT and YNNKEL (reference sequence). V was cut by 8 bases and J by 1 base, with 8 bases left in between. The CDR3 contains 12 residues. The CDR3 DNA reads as TGTGCCAGCGGACCCAGGAACACTGAAGCTTTCTTT. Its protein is CASGPRNTEAFF.

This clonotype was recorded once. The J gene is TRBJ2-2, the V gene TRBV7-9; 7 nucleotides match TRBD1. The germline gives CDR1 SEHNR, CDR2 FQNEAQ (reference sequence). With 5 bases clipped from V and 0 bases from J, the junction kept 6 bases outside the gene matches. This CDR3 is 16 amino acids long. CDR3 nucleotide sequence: TGTGCCAGCAGCACATACAGGGGAGCGAACACCGGGGAGCTGTTTTTT. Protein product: CASSTYRGANTGELFF. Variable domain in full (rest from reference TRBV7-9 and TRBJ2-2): DTGVSQNPRHKITKRGQNVTFRCDPISEHNRLYWYRQTLGQGPEFLTYFQNEAQLEKSRLLSDRFSAERPKGSFSTLEIQRTEQGDSAMYLCASSTYRGANTGELFFGEGSRLTVL.